This TCR beta chain is drawn from a study of Tregs in tolerant kidney transplant recipients. Mixed chimerism was transient after nonmyeloablative marrow transplants from related graft donors. Study-wide findings and caveats: No direct test of biological reproducibility was done here. Validation in larger populations is needed because few patients were studied.

Method: immunoSEQ multiplex PCR; TCRdb's copy keeps in-frame clones and lacks some. Of tens of thousands of clones listed, 91% are singletons. CDR1 MNHEY and CDR2 SMNVEV come from the germline V gene (reference sequence). The CDR3 contains 16 residues. Trimming stripped 6 bases from V and 6 bases from J, with 20 bases between. This clone occurred once. The target antigen is unknown. This material consisted of CD4+ T cells from blood (PBMCs), taken 24 months after the transplant. The TCR comes from a human patient who received a combined kidney and bone marrow transplant. The graft donor may have contributed some T cells. The chain links TRBV27 to TRBJ2-2, with D possibly being TRBD1 (5 bases). CDR3 nucleotides: TGTGCCAGCAGCAAAGGGGCCACACTATCCGCCGGGGAGCTGTTTTTT. This translates into CASSKGATLSAGELFF.